The rows below give T cell receptor beta chains drawn from one sample of a study of shared clonotypes between healthy human individuals. TCRdb's table, derived via immunoSEQ multiplex PCR, lists solely in-frame clones and lacks some. Among around 2.1 million clones listed, 90% to 97% were seen once. The sample taken for sequencing was naive CD4+ T cells sorted from blood. These receptors were obtained from a man younger than 35 in good health. CDR3s include the opening cysteine and the closing phenylalanine or tryptophan. D genes are given only for firm matches. Some rows have no size entry. The others give once, few or many, or a class for an expanded clone.

j_gene,v_gene,abundance,d_gene,CDR3nt,CDR3aa
TRBJ2-7,TRBV18,once,TRBD1,TGTGCCAGCTCAACGGGACAGGGTGCCTACGAGCAGTACTTC,CASSTGQGAYEQYF
TRBJ2-7,TRBV28,.,TRBD1,TGTGCCAGCACCTCGACAGGGGAGTTCTACGAGCAGTACTTC,CASTSTGEFYEQYF
TRBJ2-7,TRBV25-1,.,.,TGTGCCAGCAGTGGTCCCTACGAGCAGTACTTC,CASSGPYEQYF
TRBJ2-7,TRBV18,.,.,TGTGCCAGCTCACCATTGGGGAATGGCGAGCAGTACTTC,CASSPLGNGEQYF
TRBJ1-2,TRBV7-2,.,.,TGTGCCAGCAGCACGGGTTCTCAGTTGGGCTACACCTTC,CASSTGSQLGYTF
TRBJ2-7,TRBV2,.,.,TGTGCCAGCAGTGTCTCCGGGGCAGGGAGGAACGAGCAGTACTTC,CASSVSGAGRNEQYF
TRBJ1-1,TRBV4-1,.,.,TGCGCCAGCAGCCACGGGCAGGGGAACTACGAAGCTTTCTTT,CASSHGQGNYEAFF
TRBJ1-5,TRBV10-3,.,TRBD1,TGTGCCGTTAACAGGGGGCTCGATCAGCCCCAGCATTTT,CAVNRGLDQPQHF
TRBJ2-2,TRBV5-4,.,.,TGTGCCAGCAGCTTAGGGACGTTAGGGTCTCCCCCCGGGGAGCTGTTTTTT,CASSLGTLGSPPGELFF
TRBJ1-4,TRBV30,.,.,TGTGCCTGGAGTGCGACGAAGAGTGAAAAACTGTTTTTT,CAWSATKSEKLFF
TRBJ1-5,TRBV27,.,.,TGTGCCAGCACGTCGGCGGGCCGCAATCAGCCCCAGCATTTT,CASTSAGRNQPQHF
TRBJ2-1,TRBV30,.,TRBD2,TGTGCCTGGAGTGTGGGGGGGACCTACAATGAGCAGTTCTTC,CAWSVGGTYNEQFF
TRBJ2-7,TRBV5-1,.,TRBD2,TGCGCCAGCAGCCCCGGACTAGTTGGCGAGCAGTACTTC,CASSPGLVGEQYF
TRBJ2-1,TRBV18,once,TRBD2,TGTGCCAGCTCACTATTCTCTAGCGGAGCCTACAATGAGCAGTTCTTC,CASSLFSSGAYNEQFF
TRBJ2-7,TRBV29-1,.,.,TGCAGCGTTGGAGTTCCGTACAGGGAGGGTTACGAGCAGTACTTC,CSVGVPYREGYEQYF
TRBJ2-3,TRBV30,.,.,TGTGCCTGGAGTCCCCGAGGAGCCGTCCGAGGAGATACGCAGTATTTT,CAWSPRGAVRGDTQYF
TRBJ1-1,TRBV6-1,.,.,TGTGCCAGCAGTATACAAGAGGGGCGTACTGAAGCTTTCTTT,CASSIQEGRTEAFF
TRBJ2-7,TRBV4-3,.,.,TGCGCCAGCAGCCAAGATCCGGGTGCGCGTGAGCAGTACTTC,CASSQDPGAREQYF
TRBJ2-5,TRBV18,.,TRBD2,TGTGCCAGCTCACCTATAGCGGGATGGTACCAAGAGACCCAGTACTTC,CASSPIAGWYQETQYF
TRBJ2-7,TRBV27,.,TRBD1,TGTGCCAGCAGTTCTCGGACAGGGGTGAACGAGCAGTACTTC,CASSSRTGVNEQYF
TRBJ1-6,TRBV9,.,TRBD1,TGTGCCAGCAGCGAGACAGGGCTCTATAATTCACCCCTCCACTTT,CASSETGLYNSPLHF
TRBJ2-7,TRBV18,.,TRBD1,TGTGCCAGCTCACCCCTCGACAGGGGATACGAGCAGTACTTC,CASSPLDRGYEQYF
TRBJ2-6,TRBV9,.,.,TGTGCCAGCAGCGTAGCCCAATTTGCCTCTGGGGCCAACGTCCTGACTTTC,CASSVAQFASGANVLTF
TRBJ2-1,TRBV5-1,.,.,TGCGCCAGCGCGGCCCTCGATCTTGGCAATGAGCAGTTCTTC,CASAALDLGNEQFF
TRBJ2-3,TRBV9,few,TRBD2,TGTGCCAGCAGCGAGGGGGGACTAGTATTGTATTTT,CASSEGGLVLYF
TRBJ2-7,TRBV7-9,.,.,TGTGCCAGCAGCTTAAACGGGTTCTACGAGCAGTACTTC,CASSLNGFYEQYF
TRBJ2-5,TRBV15,.,.,TGTGCCACCAGCAGAGTAGGTAGCGGCCAAGAGACCCAGTACTTC,CATSRVGSGQETQYF
TRBJ2-3,TRBV18,.,TRBD1,TGTGCCAGCTCGATACAGGGGGGCAGAGATACGCAGTATTTT,CASSIQGGRDTQYF
TRBJ2-7,TRBV10-3,.,.,TGTGCCATCAGTGTTGACACCTCCTACGAGCAGTACTTC,CAISVDTSYEQYF
TRBJ2-1,TRBV2,once,.,TGTGCCAGCACAGGGAACAATGAGCAGTTCTTC,CASTGNNEQFF
TRBJ2-5,TRBV7-2,.,.,TGTGCCAGCAGCTTAGCGCTAGGGACAAACCAAGAGACCCAGTACTTC,CASSLALGTNQETQYF
TRBJ2-7,TRBV6-1,.,.,TGTGCCAGCAGATCGGGGGAGGATTTCTTC,CASRSGEDFF
TRBJ2-7,TRBV14,.,TRBD2,TGTGCCAGCAGCCCTAGCGGGACGCTCTCCTACGAGCAGTACTTC,CASSPSGTLSYEQYF
TRBJ2-7,TRBV6-1,.,.,TGTGCCAGCAGTGCCCAGGGGGGGATCTACGAGCAGTACTTC,CASSAQGGIYEQYF
TRBJ2-7,TRBV7-9,.,TRBD1,TGTGCCAGCAGCTTAGACAGGGGCCCCGAGCAGTACTTC,CASSLDRGPEQYF
TRBJ1-1,TRBV20-1,.,.,TGCAGTGCCACCGTGGACACTGAAGCTTTCTTT,CSATVDTEAFF
TRBJ1-1,TRBV5-1,.,TRBD1,TGCGCCAGCAGCGGCGGGACAGGGCGGAACACTGAAGCTTTCTTT,CASSGGTGRNTEAFF
TRBJ2-3,TRBV2,.,TRBD2,TGTGCCAGCACCCTAGCGGGGACGGCGGATACGCAGTATTTT,CASTLAGTADTQYF
TRBJ2-3,TRBV27,.,.,TGTGCCAGCAGTTTATCCTCCTCTGGCTCTACGCAGTATTTT,CASSLSSSGSTQYF
TRBJ1-3,TRBV7-9,.,.,TGTGCCAGCAGCTTCCGTGTGGGGGGAAGCTCTGGAAACACCATATATTTT,CASSFRVGGSSGNTIYF
TRBJ2-7,TRBV7-2,.,.,TGTGCCAGCAGCTTAGGATCTACACCCTACGAGCAGTACTTC,CASSLGSTPYEQYF